This T cell receptor beta chain was recovered during a study of human T cells and chemical hapten exposure. Study context: Weekly diphenylcyclopropenone doses were given to patients' scalps across the approximately 26-week study. Variability of per-sample TCR yields stemmed mainly from small differences in pooled library volume.

As for time point: patch test 2, 6 weeks after DPC sensitization. Treatment denoted: therapeutic diphenylcyclopropenone sensitization with weekly scalp DPC. Those who donated were patients with alopecia, 18 to 70 years of age, and suitable for DPC. TCRdb re-called the RACE reads through MiXCR, storing one row per CDR3 protein. This sample has some 100,000 distinct CDR3 sequences, with 9.2% found just once. The V and J ends lost 2 bases and 6 bases respectively, with 17 bases between them. Germline V lookup: CDR1 KGHDR, CDR2 SFDVKD. The CDR3 has 16 amino acids. This clonotype was obtained from a woman aged 40 to 50 with alopecia areata. Some clones in this sample may be carry-over from other donors' samples. The genes are TRBV24-1 and TRBJ2-3, with D hard to call. The sample in question was whole blood, obtained in connection with sensitization to the hapten diphenylcyclopropenone (DPC). The CDR3 DNA reads as TGTGCCACCAGTGATTCCCTCGGACCGAGATGGGATACGCAGTATTTT. This encodes CATSDSLGPRWDTQYF.